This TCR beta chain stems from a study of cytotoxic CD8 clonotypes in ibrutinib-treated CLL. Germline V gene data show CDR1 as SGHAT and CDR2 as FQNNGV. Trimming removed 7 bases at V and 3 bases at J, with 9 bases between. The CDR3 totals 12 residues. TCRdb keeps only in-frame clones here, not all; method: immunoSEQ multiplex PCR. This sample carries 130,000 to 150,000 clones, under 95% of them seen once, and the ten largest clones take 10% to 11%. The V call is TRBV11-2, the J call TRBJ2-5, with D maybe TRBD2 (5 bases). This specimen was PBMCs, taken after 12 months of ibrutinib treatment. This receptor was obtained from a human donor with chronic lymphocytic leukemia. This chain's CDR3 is CASKEGEETQYF. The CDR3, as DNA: TGTGCCAGCAAAGAGGGAGAAGAGACCCAGTACTTC.